What follows is one T cell receptor (beta chain) and its context. Its antigen is undetermined. This entry comes from a study of CD8+ T cells in alopecia areata. The sequencing template was cDNA reverse transcribed from extracted RNA. Profiled with immunoSEQ multiplex PCR; TCRdb holds only in-frame clones, not every one. The data contain about 110,000 clones, about 50% of them seen just once; the ten biggest clones take up 20% to 30%. Germline loops: CDR1 SGHRS, CDR2 YFSETQ. V lost 0 bases, J lost 4 bases, and 6 bases stayed unmatched. The CDR3 is made up of 15 amino acids. Overall study findings and caveats: Alopecia totalis/universalis scalp especially showed more expanded CD8+ clones than normal scalp.

Individuals with alopecia areata gave both lesional scalp punch biopsies and peripheral blood for collection. The sorting of PBMCs gave CD4+ and CD8+ T cells. Source material: NKG2D-low CD8+ T cells sorted from blood. The rearrangement uses TRBV5-1 and TRBJ2-7; 8 nucleotides agree with TRBD2. The sequence derives from a human donor with alopecia areata. For the CDR3, the DNA is TGCGCCAGCAGCTTGGTGAACGGGAGGGCATACGAGCAGTACTTC. This encodes CASSLVNGRAYEQYF.